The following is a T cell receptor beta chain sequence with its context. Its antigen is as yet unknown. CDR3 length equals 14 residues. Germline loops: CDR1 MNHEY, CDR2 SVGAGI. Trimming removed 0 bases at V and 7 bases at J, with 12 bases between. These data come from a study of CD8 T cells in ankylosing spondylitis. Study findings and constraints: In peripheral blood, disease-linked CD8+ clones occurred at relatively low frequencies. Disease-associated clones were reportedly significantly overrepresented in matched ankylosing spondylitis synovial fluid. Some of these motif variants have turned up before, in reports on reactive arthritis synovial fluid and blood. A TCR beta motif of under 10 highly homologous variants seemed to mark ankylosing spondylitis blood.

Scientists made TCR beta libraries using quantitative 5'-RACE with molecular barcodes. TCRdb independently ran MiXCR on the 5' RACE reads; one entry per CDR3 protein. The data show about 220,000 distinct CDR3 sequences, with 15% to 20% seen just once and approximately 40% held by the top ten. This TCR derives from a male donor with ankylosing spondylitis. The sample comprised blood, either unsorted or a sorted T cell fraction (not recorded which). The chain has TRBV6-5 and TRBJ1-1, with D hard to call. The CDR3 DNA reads TGTGCCAGCAGTTACTCGGTAACAGCCGTTGAAGCTTTCTTT. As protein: CASSYSVTAVEAFF.